This T cell receptor beta chain was captured by sequencing in a study of blood T cell repertoires in COVID-19. Across the study: The study drew acute and convalescent COVID-19 samples from the United States, Italy and Spain. T cells, B-cell-depleted T cells, or PBMCs supplied cDNA or gDNA.

There are a few counts of this clone. Deletions cut 0 bases from V and 8 bases from J, with 17 bases between. Germline V gene lookup returns CDR1 SGHAT and CDR2 FQNNGV. This CDR3 region has 16 residues. In the original workflow: Estimated nucleated cell counts came from reference gene primer amplification. Produced via immunoSEQ multiplex PCR; TCRdb's table is partial and in-frame only. The DNA gave D and trimming, while V, J and clone size come from that table. Of over 95,000 clones in the sample, 84% were seen once. This chain links TRBV11-2 with TRBJ2-1; TRBD1 is a possible D gene (6 bases). Specimen: peripheral blood. This TCR came from a man between 65 and 80 years old with active or convalescent COVID-19. The CDR3, as DNA: TGTGCCAGCAGCTTAGATGGGTACAGGGTAGGAGATGAGCAGTTCTTC. Translation: CASSLDGYRVGDEQFF.